This T cell receptor (beta chain) was sequenced in a study of T cells in Graves' hyperthyroidism and ophthalmopathy. Overall study context: Peripheral blood draws took place at initial diagnosis, ahead of any treatment. Broader study findings: Ophthalmopathy cases were set apart from stable hyperthyroidism by a 13 V-J model. Blood also carried most thyroid clonotypes expanded above 0.001.

This clonotype came up many times. Its antigen remains unknown. Not enrolled were patients with uncontrolled infection, other autoimmune disease, pregnancy or lactation. The CDR3 has 15 amino acids. V lost 5 bases to trimming and J lost 1 base, with 14 bases between them. The TCR beta CDR3 regions underwent amplification using RNA transcripts as the source. First-round RT-PCR targeting the TCR CDR3 was performed with the HTBI primer set. TCRdb recomputed calls from the multiplex PCR reads with MiXCR, one row per CDR3 protein. The profile shows 450,000 to 600,000 distinct CDR3 sequences, about 15% of them singletons.

The sample was blood. V gene TRBV12-3 or TRBV12-4 combines with J gene TRBJ1-1; maybe TRBD1 (6 bases). The origin of this receptor is a woman between 40 and 55 years old with Graves' hyperthyroidism. CDR3 loop: CASSPRGTSNTEAFF. The CDR3 DNA reads as TGTGCCAGCAGTCCTAGGGGGACATCGAACACTGAAGCTTTCTTT.